A selection of T cell receptor beta chains follows, all from one sample in a study of CD8+ T cells in alopecia areata. Method: immunoSEQ multiplex PCR; TCRdb's copy keeps in-frame clones and lacks some. The data show about 69,000 clones, approximately 60% seen once. This specimen consisted of CD8+ T cells sorted from blood, obtained at week 0. Every receptor here comes from a human donor with alopecia areata. Each CDR3 is given with its conserved first and last residue. Each record gives: D gene, V gene, clone size, J gene, CDR3 length, CDR3 protein, CDR3 DNA. A D gene is named only where the DNA matches it firmly. Clone sizes are given selectively: once, few, many, or a class where the clone is expanded.

d_gene: .; v_gene: TRBV11-3; abundance: .; j_gene: TRBJ2-5; len: 13; CDR3aa: CASSPRQQETQYF; CDR3nt: TGTGCCAGCAGCCCGCGACAGCAAGAGACCCAGTACTTC
d_gene: TRBD2; v_gene: TRBV19; abundance: few; j_gene: TRBJ2-3; len: 14; CDR3aa: CASSMGTSEDTQYF; CDR3nt: TGTGCCAGTAGTATGGGGACTAGCGAAGATACGCAGTATTTT
d_gene: TRBD2; v_gene: TRBV5-1; abundance: .; j_gene: TRBJ2-7; len: 14; CDR3aa: CASSLGLAVYEQYF; CDR3nt: TGCGCCAGCAGCTTGGGACTAGCGGTCTACGAGCAGTACTTC
d_gene: TRBD1; v_gene: TRBV7-9; abundance: .; j_gene: TRBJ1-1; len: 13; CDR3aa: CASTSGGNTEAFF; CDR3nt: TGTGCCAGCACCTCAGGGGGGAACACTGAAGCTTTCTTT
d_gene: TRBD1; v_gene: TRBV27; abundance: .; j_gene: TRBJ1-1; len: 12; CDR3aa: CASRTGRSSAFF; CDR3nt: TGTGCCAGCAGGACAGGGAGGTCGTCAGCTTTCTTT
d_gene: .; v_gene: TRBV29-1; abundance: few; j_gene: TRBJ2-6; len: 15; CDR3aa: CSVEVWVSGANVLTF; CDR3nt: TGCAGCGTTGAAGTATGGGTTTCCGGGGCCAACGTCCTGACTTTC
d_gene: .; v_gene: TRBV7-9; abundance: .; j_gene: TRBJ2-1; len: 13; CDR3aa: CASSDLPLNEQFF; CDR3nt: TGTGCCAGCAGCGATCTTCCGTTGAATGAGCAGTTCTTC
d_gene: .; v_gene: TRBV30; abundance: .; j_gene: TRBJ1-2; len: 12; CDR3aa: CAWTGDNYGYTF; CDR3nt: TGTGCCTGGACAGGGGATAACTATGGCTACACCTTC
d_gene: .; v_gene: TRBV13; abundance: .; j_gene: TRBJ2-5; len: 15; CDR3aa: CASSHSGYPQETQYF; CDR3nt: TGTGCCAGCAGCCATTCCGGGTATCCCCAAGAGACCCAGTACTTC
d_gene: .; v_gene: TRBV18; abundance: .; j_gene: TRBJ2-3; len: 15; CDR3aa: CASSPPGVGTDTQYF; CDR3nt: TGTGCCAGCTCACCACCGGGGGTTGGGACAGATACGCAGTATTTT
d_gene: .; v_gene: TRBV7-9; abundance: .; j_gene: TRBJ2-2; len: 16; CDR3aa: CASSSGTFANTGELFF; CDR3nt: TGTGCCAGCAGCTCCGGGACGTTCGCGAACACCGGGGAGCTGTTTTTT
d_gene: .; v_gene: TRBV28; abundance: few; j_gene: TRBJ2-5; len: 13; CDR3aa: CASSLEGRETQYF; CDR3nt: TGTGCCAGCAGTTTGGAAGGGAGGGAGACCCAGTACTTC
d_gene: TRBD1; v_gene: TRBV4-3; abundance: few; j_gene: TRBJ2-2; len: 17; CDR3aa: CASSWDRTGVGAGELFF; CDR3nt: TGCGCCAGCAGCTGGGACCGGACAGGGGTGGGAGCCGGGGAGCTGTTTTTT
d_gene: .; v_gene: TRBV29-1; abundance: .; j_gene: TRBJ1-1; len: 15; CDR3aa: CSVILLGDRNTEAFF; CDR3nt: TGCAGCGTTATCCTACTGGGAGACAGGAACACTGAAGCTTTCTTT
d_gene: .; v_gene: TRBV28; abundance: .; j_gene: TRBJ2-3; len: 14; CDR3aa: CASDKSSLTDTQYF; CDR3nt: TGTGCCAGCGACAAATCCTCGTTAACGGATACGCAGTATTTT
d_gene: TRBD2; v_gene: TRBV2; abundance: few; j_gene: TRBJ2-2; len: 20; CDR3aa: CASSEALRGSGGQNTGELFF; CDR3nt: TGTGCCAGCAGTGAAGCGCTTCGGGGTAGCGGGGGCCAGAACACCGGGGAGCTGTTTTTT
d_gene: TRBD1; v_gene: TRBV29-1; abundance: .; j_gene: TRBJ2-7; len: 12; CDR3aa: CSAETGSYEQYF; CDR3nt: TGCAGCGCGGAGACAGGGAGCTACGAGCAGTACTTC